The clone carrying this T cell receptor (beta chain) was observed a few times. Its target is not known. TCRdb reprocessed the reads via MiXCR and lists one record per CDR3 protein. The sample holds roughly 190,000 distinct CDR3 sequences, 8% to 10% seen once. This sample stems from a study of T cell repertoires in cytomegalovirus infection. At the level of the study: TCR beta signatures that were public indicated CMV infection and matching HLA type.

V was pared by 5 bases and J by 0 bases, with 6 bases of the junction left unmatched. The germline V gene has CDR1 MDHEN and CDR2 SYDVKM. This CDR3 spans 15 amino acids. Study-wide points: HLA-C-restricted CMV-specific TCR beta clonotypes were dominant in the ex vivo response. Public TCR beta family frequency separated CMV-and-HLA carriers, including in an independent cohort.

The chain combines TRBV28 with TRBJ2-7, with 8 bases aligning to TRBD2. The receptor's source is a human donor in good health (CMV status not recorded). Some clones in this sample may be carry-over from other donors' samples. Sequences were obtained from PBMCs. As DNA, the CDR3 is TGTGCCAGCAGTCCCGTAGCGGGATACTCCTACGAGCAGTACTTC. Amino acids: CASSPVAGYSYEQYF.